These 28 T cell receptor beta chains were sequenced from one sample in a study of tumor T cells in aggressive B-cell lymphoma. TCRdb's table, derived via immunoSEQ multiplex PCR, lists solely in-frame clones and lacks some. In the table there are 700 to 950 clones, approximately 90% of which are singletons. Sequencing input: tumor tissue. The receptors were gathered from an adult with diffuse large B cell lymphoma.

This chain joins TRBV4-3 and TRBJ1-1, with 9 bases identical to TRBD1. The germline gives CDR1 LGHNA, CDR2 YSLEER. The CDR3 contains 14 residues. Unmatched junction bases numbered 6, after V lost 5 bases and J lost 5 bases. The CDR3 here is CASSLGQGYTEAFF. The CDR3 coding sequence is TGCGCCAGCAGCTTGGGACAGGGATATACTGAAGCTTTCTTT.

This clone occurred a few times. One end of the junction varies from germline; a read error may be responsible. At the DNA level, this CDR3 is encoded by other sequences in the same sample as well. The rearrangement uses TRBV30 and TRBJ1-1; the D gene is possibly TRBD1 (5 bases). Germline CDR1 is GTSNPN and CDR2 is SVGIG (reference sequence). This CDR3 spans 13 amino acids. CDR3: CAWSEGFITEAFF. DNA of the CDR3: TGTGCCTGGAGTGAGGGGTTTATCACTGAAGCCTTCTTT.

The V call is TRBV4-1, the J call TRBJ2-5; 7 bases match TRBD2. Judging by the DNA end, TRBJ2-7 fits better; the J call may be wrong. The CDR3 extends over 15 amino acids. The germline gives CDR1 MGHRA, CDR2 YSYEKL. CDR3 nucleotides: TGCGCCAGCAGCCAAAAGCGGTGGGAGGGAGGCGAGCAGTACTTC. Amino acid sequence: CASSQKRWEGGEQYF.

The genes are TRBV4-1 and TRBJ2-1; TRBD1 matches at 8 bases. CDR3 length: 17 amino acids. The ends lost 3 bases at V and 2 bases at J; junction bases unmatched: 9. Germline lookup yields CDR1 MGHRA and CDR2 YSYEKL. The CDR3 protein is CASSHITGTGPYNEQFF. CDR3 DNA: TGCGCCAGCAGCCATATTACCGGGACAGGACCCTACAATGAGCAGTTCTTC.

The chain has TRBV10-3 and TRBJ1-4, with D possibly being TRBD1 (6 bases). From germline, CDR1 is ENHRY and CDR2 SYGVKD. The germline V and J ends were trimmed by 6 bases and 0 bases, with 11 bases remaining between them. CDR3 length: 15 amino acids. CDR3 sequence (DNA): TGTGCCATCAGACAGGGTCAGGCAACTAATGAAAAACTGTTTTTT. It is translated as CAIRQGQATNEKLFF.

The genes are TRBV30 and TRBJ2-7; D may be TRBD2 (5 bases). Trimming pared 3 bases from V and 5 bases from J, leaving 14 bases between. Germline CDR1 GTSNPN, CDR2 SVGIG (reference sequence). The CDR3 totals 13 residues. CDR3 loop: CAWRVLGSHEQYF. As DNA, the CDR3 is TGTGCCTGGAGGGTTTTGGGGAGTCACGAGCAGTACTTC.

J is TRBJ2-7 and V is TRBV28; tentatively, D is TRBD2 (5 bases). The CDR3 extends over 13 amino acids. V lost 2 bases, J lost 9 bases, and 14 bases lay in between. Germline CDR1 reads MDHEN; CDR2 reads SYDVKM. The CDR3, as DNA: TGTGCCAGCAGTTTAACCGACGGGGTGCGGCAGTACTTC. This sequence encodes CASSLTDGVRQYF. The full variable domain, rest sourced from reference TRBV28 and TRBJ2-7, is DVKVTQSSRYLVKRTGEKVFLECVQDMDHENMFWYRQDPGLGLRLIYFSYDVKMKEKGDIPEGYSVSREKKERFSLILESASTNQTSMYLCASSLTDGVRQYFGPGTRLTVT.

This chain links TRBV19 with TRBJ2-3; maybe TRBD1 (5 bases). V was pared by 2 bases and J by 1 base, with 19 bases between. This CDR3 region has 18 residues. Germline assignment: CDR1 LNHDA and CDR2 SQIVND (reference sequence). This CDR3 is CASSISATGTLGTDTQYF. As DNA, the CDR3 is TGTGCCAGTAGTATAAGTGCAACAGGTACTCTGGGCACAGATACGCAGTATTTT.

This chain links TRBV30 with TRBJ2-3; D gene ambiguous. Germline V CDR1 and CDR2: GTSNPN, SVGIG (reference sequence). V dropped 0 bases and J dropped 12 bases, with 10 bases sitting between them. The CDR3 covers 11 residues. DNA for the CDR3: TGTGCCTGGAGTGTACCTCTAGGTCAGTATTTT. Translated, it gives CAWSVPLGQYF.

The chain uses TRBV13 and TRBJ2-4, with D unclear. The CDR3 is 14 amino acids. Trimming removed 5 bases at V and 6 bases at J, with 14 bases between. Per the germline V gene, CDR1 is PRHDT and CDR2 is FYEKMQ (reference sequence). For the CDR3, the DNA is TGTGCCAGCAGCGCCGGTTGGTCATCAAACATTCAGTACTTC. This codes for CASSAGWSSNIQYF.

The V and J genes are TRBV6-5 and TRBJ1-3; 7 bases map to TRBD1. Germline V gene sequence: CDR1 MNHEY, CDR2 SVGAGI. With V trimmed by 0 bases and J by 4 bases, 6 bases remained unmatched. This CDR3 contains 16 residues. CDR3 nucleotides: TGTGCCAGCAGTTACTCGAGGGGACAGTCGGGAAACACCATATATTTT. This sequence encodes CASSYSRGQSGNTIYF.

Of note for this clone: A read error may account for a junction end that differs from germline. The chain combines TRBV11-2 with TRBJ2-1, with 7 positions matching TRBD2. Per the germline V gene, CDR1 is SGHAT and CDR2 is FQNNGV. CDR3 length equals 18 residues. CDR3 in DNA: TGTGCCAGCAGCTACCTCTCTAGCGGAAGAGGTAGGTTAAATGAGCAGCTCTTC. Its translation is CASSYLSSGRGRLNEQLF.

In regard to this clone: It is likely a read error, because the conserved phenylalanine at the end of the CDR3 is missing. This rearrangement joins TRBV2 to TRBJ2-7; D call uncertain. The CDR3 contains 14 residues. The ends were cut back, 6 bases at V and 4 bases at J, with 16 bases in the middle. Germline assignment: CDR1 SNHLY and CDR2 FYNNEI. The CDR3 protein is CASRGPGFGYEQYS. For the CDR3, the DNA is TGTGCCAGCAGGGGTCCCGGGTTTGGGTACGAGCAGTACTCC.

The gene calls are TRBV6-5 and TRBJ2-2, with 8 bases matching TRBD2. Germline CDR1 is MNHEY and CDR2 is SVGAGI. V lost 7 bases and J lost 4; bases outside the gene matches: 5. This CDR3 region has 14 residues. Here the CDR3 reads CASNQRGSTGELFF. The DNA for the CDR3 is TGTGCCAGCAATCAGCGGGGGAGCACCGGGGAGCTGTTTTTT.

This clone has just a few counts. The chain's CDR3 is CATSASGTQYF. The DNA for the CDR3 is TGTGCCACTTCCGCCAGCGGGACCCAGTACTTC. The rearrangement links TRBV19 to TRBJ2-5, with D maybe TRBD2 (5 bases). With 10 bases removed from V and 7 bases from J, the gap between germline ends came to 13 bases. The CDR3 has 11 amino acids. Germline V CDR1 and CDR2: LNHDA, SQIVND (reference sequence).

The chain has TRBV6-5 and TRBJ2-1; 8 bases agree with TRBD1. V was pared by 7 bases and J by 5 bases, with 7 bases of the junction left unmatched. The germline CDR1 and CDR2 sequences are MNHEY and SVGAGI. This CDR3 spans 14 amino acids. CDR3 bases: TGTGCCAGCAAGAGACAGGGGCTCGACAATGAGCAGTTCTTC. Its protein product is CASKRQGLDNEQFF.

This chain connects TRBV30 to TRBJ2-7; 8 nucleotides agree with TRBD1. The CDR3 contains 14 residues. Trimming took 5 bases from V and 2 from J; bases not matched to a gene: 8. CDR1 and CDR2 from the germline V gene are GTSNPN and SVGIG (reference sequence). The CDR3 DNA reads TGTGCCTGGGACCGGGACAGGCGAGCCTACGAGCAGTACTTC. Residues: CAWDRDRRAYEQYF.

The chain combines TRBV11-3 with TRBJ2-1; D call uncertain. The V gene's germline CDR1 is SGHNT and CDR2 YENEEA. The CDR3 covers 15 residues. The germline V and J ends were trimmed by 2 bases and 0 bases, with 8 bases remaining between them. The CDR3 loop reads CASSLYWSSYNEQFF. CDR3 DNA sequence: TGTGCCAGCAGCTTATACTGGAGCTCCTACAATGAGCAGTTCTTC.

The J gene is TRBJ1-5, the V gene TRBV10-3; TRBD1 matches 11 bases. V lost 5 bases and J lost 6; bases outside the gene matches: 6. Germline CDR1 and CDR2: ENHRY and SYGVKD. The CDR3 sequence is 15 residues long. DNA for the CDR3: TGTGCCATCAGTACCGGGACAGGGGGTGGTCAGCCCCAGCATTTT. Its protein product is CAISTGTGGGQPQHF.

Turning to this clone: Different DNA sequences within this sample yield the same CDR3. V gene TRBV5-1 combines with J gene TRBJ2-1, with 8 positions matching TRBD2. With 4 bases clipped from V and 8 bases from J, the junction kept 14 bases outside the gene matches. CDR1 and CDR2 from the germline V gene are SGHRS and YFSETQ. The length of the CDR3 is 16 residues. The CDR3 DNA sequence: TGCGCCAGCAGCGTGGGACTAGTTGGGCGGGAGGATGAGCAGTTCTTC. The encoded protein is CASSVGLVGREDEQFF.

The genes are TRBV5-1 and TRBJ2-7, with TRBD1 as a possible D gene (6 bases). The V end lost 5 bases, the J end lost 0 bases, and 9 bases lay between the germline ends. Per germline, CDR1 SGHRS and CDR2 YFSETQ. CDR3 size: 13 residues. In DNA, the CDR3 is TGCGCCAGCAGTCAGGGGTTCTCCTACGAGCAGTACTTC. It encodes CASSQGFSYEQYF.

The genes are TRBV15 and TRBJ1-3; unclear D gene. V lost 1 base and J lost 7, with 8 bases in between. This CDR3 is built from 13 residues. Germline V CDR1 and CDR2: LNHNV, YYDKDF (reference sequence). CDR3: CATSRGGRNTIYF. As DNA, the CDR3 is TGTGCCACCAGCAGAGGAGGGAGGAACACCATATATTTT.

This clone was detected only once. The chain has TRBV7-9 and TRBJ2-5; 7 nucleotides match TRBD1. Germline-derived CDR1 and CDR2 are SEHNR and FQNEAQ (reference sequence). V trimming: 2 bases; J trimming: 7 bases; junction bases outside the gene matches: 19. This CDR3 has 18 residues. The CDR3 DNA reads as TGTGCCAGCAGCTTAACTAGACAGGGATCAATCTTGACAGGGACCCAGTACTTC. Amino acids: CASSLTRQGSILTGTQYF.

This clone was counted only a few times. The chain is built from TRBV7-3 and TRBJ2-7; no clear D. The germline gives CDR1 SGHTA, CDR2 FQGTGA. Deletions cut 0 bases from V and 5 bases from J, with 8 bases between. The CDR3 contains 13 residues. CDR3 amino acids: CASSLTGRDEQYF. The DNA for the CDR3 is TGTGCCAGCAGCTTAACGGGCCGAGACGAGCAGTACTTC.

CDR3 nucleotide sequence: TGCGCCAGCAACTACAGGGGCCCTTGGAATTCACCCCTCCACTTT. The encoded protein is CASNYRGPWNSPLHF. The chain has TRBV5-1 and TRBJ1-6; 7 bases fit TRBD1. V gave up 6 bases and J gave up 7 bases; unmatched junction bases: 10. Per the germline V gene, CDR1 is SGHRS and CDR2 is YFSETQ. CDR3 length equals 15 residues.

This clone was seen a single time. The rearrangement links TRBV5-1 to TRBJ1-4; D is unclear. This CDR3 is 14 amino acids long. Per the germline V gene, CDR1 is SGHRS and CDR2 is YFSETQ. V lost 4 bases, J lost 2 bases, and 9 bases lay in between. The CDR3 reads CASSRGFTNEKLFF. The CDR3 DNA reads TGCGCCAGCAGCCGAGGATTTACTAATGAAAAACTGTTTTTT.

The gene calls are TRBV7-2 and TRBJ1-2, with 7 bases that match TRBD1. The CDR3 runs 13 residues. Germline CDR1 is SGHTA and CDR2 is FQGNSA. V shed 4 bases, J shed 4 bases, and the junction held 3 bases outside the gene matches. CDR3 DNA: TGTGCCAGCAGCTCCCGACAGGGCTATGGCTACACCTTC. Protein sequence: CASSSRQGYGYTF.

This chain uses TRBV29-1 with TRBJ2-7; tentative D call: TRBD1 (6 bases). Per germline, CDR1 SQVTM and CDR2 ANQGSEA. CDR3 length: 11 amino acids. V was clipped by 5 bases and J by 4 bases, with 9 bases between them. CDR3 nucleotide sequence: TGCAGCGTTATGGACAGTTACGAGCAGTACTTC. Protein product: CSVMDSYEQYF.